This T cell receptor beta chain originates from a study of T cell clonality in common variable immunodeficiency. Findings and caveats of the study: Authors noted CVID clonality's cause needs subpopulation repertoire sequencing. Common variable immunodeficiency TCR beta sequences reportedly had fewer deletions and N-nucleotide insertions.

Libraries were prepared by immunoSEQ multiplex PCR; TCRdb keeps only in-frame clonotypes and omits some of them. This sample comprises over 55,000 clones, none seen once only. In this sample, this clone turned up many times. Its antigen is not identified. The read falls 3 residues short of the CDR3 end, and the missing part is taken from the germline J gene. Trimming cost V 0 bases and J 0 bases, with 11 bases left between them. Germline lookup yields CDR1 SGHRS and CDR2 YFSETQ. CDR3 length equals 16 residues. This TCR came from a person between 18 and 75 years old in good health. The material sequenced was peripheral blood mononuclear cells. The rearrangement uses TRBV5-1 and TRBJ2-3; no clear D. CDR3 protein: CASSLGGGTSTDTQYF. Partial CDR3 DNA: TGCGCCAGCAGCTTGGGCGGCGGTACTAGCACAGATACG.